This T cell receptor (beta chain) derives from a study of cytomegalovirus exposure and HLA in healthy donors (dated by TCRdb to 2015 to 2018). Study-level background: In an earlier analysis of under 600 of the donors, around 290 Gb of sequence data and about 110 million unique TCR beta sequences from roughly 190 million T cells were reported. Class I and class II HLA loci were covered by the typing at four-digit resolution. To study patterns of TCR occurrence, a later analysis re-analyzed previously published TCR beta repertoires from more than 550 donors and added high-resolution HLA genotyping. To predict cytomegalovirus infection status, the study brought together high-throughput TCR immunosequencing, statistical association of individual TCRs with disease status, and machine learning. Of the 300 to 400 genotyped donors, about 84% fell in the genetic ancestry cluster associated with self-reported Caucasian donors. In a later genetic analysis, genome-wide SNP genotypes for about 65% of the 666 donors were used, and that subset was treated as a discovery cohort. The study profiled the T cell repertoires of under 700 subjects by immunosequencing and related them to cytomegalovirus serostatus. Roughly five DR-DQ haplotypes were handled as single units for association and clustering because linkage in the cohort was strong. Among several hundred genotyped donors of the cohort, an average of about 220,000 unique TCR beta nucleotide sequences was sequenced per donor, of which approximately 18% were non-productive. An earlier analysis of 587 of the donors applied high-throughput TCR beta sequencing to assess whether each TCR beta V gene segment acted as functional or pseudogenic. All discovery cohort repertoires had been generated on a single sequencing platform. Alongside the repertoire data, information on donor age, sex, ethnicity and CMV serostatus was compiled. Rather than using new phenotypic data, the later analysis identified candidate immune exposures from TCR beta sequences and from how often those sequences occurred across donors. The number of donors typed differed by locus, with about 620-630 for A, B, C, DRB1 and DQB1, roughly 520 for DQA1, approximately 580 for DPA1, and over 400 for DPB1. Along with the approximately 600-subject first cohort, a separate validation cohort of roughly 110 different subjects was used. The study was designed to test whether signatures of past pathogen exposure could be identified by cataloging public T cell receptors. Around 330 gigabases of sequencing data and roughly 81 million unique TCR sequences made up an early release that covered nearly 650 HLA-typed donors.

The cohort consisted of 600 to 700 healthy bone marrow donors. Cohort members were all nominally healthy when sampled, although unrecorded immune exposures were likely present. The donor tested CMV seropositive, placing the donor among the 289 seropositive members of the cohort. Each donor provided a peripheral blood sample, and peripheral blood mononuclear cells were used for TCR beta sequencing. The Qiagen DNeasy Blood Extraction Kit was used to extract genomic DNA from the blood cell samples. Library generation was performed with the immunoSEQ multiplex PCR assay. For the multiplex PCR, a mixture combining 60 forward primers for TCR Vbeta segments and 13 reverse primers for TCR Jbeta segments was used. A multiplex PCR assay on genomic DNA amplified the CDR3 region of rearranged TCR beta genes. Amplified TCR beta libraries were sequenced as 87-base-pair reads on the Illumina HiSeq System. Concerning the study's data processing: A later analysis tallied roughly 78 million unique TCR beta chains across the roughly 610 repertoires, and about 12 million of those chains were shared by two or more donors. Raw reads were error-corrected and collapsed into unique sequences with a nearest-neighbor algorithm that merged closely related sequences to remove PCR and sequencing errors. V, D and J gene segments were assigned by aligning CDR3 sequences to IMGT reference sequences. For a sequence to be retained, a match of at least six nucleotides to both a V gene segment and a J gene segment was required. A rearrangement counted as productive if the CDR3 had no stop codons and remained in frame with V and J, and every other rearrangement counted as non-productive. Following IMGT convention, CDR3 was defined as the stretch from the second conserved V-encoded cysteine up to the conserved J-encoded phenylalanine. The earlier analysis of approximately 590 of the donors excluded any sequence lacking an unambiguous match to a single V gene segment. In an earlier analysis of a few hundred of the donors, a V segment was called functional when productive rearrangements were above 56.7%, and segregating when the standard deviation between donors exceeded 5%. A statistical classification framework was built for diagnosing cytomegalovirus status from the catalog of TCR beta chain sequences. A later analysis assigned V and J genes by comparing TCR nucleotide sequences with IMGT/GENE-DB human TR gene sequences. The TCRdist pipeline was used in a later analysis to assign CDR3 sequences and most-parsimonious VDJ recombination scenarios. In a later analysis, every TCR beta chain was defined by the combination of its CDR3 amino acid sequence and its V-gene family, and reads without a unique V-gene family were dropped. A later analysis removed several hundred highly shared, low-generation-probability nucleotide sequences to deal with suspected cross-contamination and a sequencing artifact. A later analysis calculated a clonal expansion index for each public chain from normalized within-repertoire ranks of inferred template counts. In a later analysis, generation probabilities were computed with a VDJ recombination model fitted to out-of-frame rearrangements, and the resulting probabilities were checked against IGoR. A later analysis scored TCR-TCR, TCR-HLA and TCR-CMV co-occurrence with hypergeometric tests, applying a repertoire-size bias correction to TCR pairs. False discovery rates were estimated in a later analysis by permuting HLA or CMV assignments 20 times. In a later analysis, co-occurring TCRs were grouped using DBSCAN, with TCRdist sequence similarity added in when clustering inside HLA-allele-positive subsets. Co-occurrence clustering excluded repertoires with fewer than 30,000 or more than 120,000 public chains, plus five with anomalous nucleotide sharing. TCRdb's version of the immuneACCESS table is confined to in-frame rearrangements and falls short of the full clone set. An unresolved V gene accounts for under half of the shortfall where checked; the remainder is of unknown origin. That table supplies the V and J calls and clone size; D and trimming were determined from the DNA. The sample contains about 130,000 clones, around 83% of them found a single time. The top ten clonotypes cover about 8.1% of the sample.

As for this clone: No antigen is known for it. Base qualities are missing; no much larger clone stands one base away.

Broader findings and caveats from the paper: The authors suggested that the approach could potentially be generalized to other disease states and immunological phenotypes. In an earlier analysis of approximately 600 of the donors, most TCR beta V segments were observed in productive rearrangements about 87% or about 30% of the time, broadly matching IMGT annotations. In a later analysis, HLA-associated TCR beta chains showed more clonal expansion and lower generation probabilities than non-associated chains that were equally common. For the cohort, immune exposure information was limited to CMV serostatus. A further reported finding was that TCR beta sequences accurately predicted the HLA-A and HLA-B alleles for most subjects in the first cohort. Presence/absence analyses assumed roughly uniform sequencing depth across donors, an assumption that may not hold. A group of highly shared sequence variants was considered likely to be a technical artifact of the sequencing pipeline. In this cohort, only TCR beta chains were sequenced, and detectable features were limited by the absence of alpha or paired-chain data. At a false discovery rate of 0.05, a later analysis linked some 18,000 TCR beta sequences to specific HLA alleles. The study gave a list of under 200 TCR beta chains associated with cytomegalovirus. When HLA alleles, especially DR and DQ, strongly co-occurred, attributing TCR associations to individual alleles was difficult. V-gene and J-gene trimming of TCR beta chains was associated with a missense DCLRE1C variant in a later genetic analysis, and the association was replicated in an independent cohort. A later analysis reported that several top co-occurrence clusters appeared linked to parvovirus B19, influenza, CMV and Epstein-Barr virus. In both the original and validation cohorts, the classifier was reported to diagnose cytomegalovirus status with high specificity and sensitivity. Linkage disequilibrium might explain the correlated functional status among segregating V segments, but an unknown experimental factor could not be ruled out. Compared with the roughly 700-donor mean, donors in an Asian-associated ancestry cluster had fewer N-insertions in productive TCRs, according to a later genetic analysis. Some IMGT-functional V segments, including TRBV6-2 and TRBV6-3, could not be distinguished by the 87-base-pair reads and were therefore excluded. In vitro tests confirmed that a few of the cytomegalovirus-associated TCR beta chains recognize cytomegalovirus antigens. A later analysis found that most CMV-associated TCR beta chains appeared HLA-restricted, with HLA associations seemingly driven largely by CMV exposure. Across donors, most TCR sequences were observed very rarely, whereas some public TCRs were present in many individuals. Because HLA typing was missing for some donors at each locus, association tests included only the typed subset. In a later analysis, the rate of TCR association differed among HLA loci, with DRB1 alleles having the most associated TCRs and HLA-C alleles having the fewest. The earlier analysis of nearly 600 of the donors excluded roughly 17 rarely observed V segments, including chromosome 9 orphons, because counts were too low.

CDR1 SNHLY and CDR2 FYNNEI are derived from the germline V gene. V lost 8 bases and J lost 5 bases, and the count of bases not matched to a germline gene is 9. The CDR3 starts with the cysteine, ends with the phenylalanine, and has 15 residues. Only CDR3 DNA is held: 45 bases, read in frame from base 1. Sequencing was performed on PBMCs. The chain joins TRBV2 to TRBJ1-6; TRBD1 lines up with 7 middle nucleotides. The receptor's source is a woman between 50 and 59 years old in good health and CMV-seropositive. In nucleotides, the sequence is TGTGCCAGCGGACAGGAAGTGTCGAATAATTCACCCCTCCACTTT. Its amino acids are CASGQEVSNNSPLHF.